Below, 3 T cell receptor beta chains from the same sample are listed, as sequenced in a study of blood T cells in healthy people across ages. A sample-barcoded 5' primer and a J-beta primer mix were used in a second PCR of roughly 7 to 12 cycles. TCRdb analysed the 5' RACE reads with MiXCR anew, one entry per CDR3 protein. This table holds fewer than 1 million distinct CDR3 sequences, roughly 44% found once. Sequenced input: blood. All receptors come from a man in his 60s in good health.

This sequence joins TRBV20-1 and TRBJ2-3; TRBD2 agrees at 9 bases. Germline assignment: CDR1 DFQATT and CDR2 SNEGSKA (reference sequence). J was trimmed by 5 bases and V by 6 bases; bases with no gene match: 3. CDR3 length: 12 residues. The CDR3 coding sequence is TGCAGTGCGCAAGCGGGAGGAGATACGCAGTATTTT. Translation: CSAQAGGDTQYF.

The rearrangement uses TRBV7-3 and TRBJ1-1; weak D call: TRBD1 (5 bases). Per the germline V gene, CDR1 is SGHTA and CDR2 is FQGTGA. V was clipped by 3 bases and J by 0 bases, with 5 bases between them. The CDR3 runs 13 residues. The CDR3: CASSLDMNTEAFF. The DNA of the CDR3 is TGTGCCAGCAGCTTGGACATGAACACTGAAGCTTTCTTT.

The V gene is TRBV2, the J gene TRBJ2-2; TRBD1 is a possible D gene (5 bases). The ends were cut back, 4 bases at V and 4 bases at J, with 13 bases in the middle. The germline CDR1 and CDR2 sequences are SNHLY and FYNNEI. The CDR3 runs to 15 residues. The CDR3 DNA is TGTGCCAGCAGTGTGATAGGGGCTAGCACCGGGGAGCTGTTTTTT. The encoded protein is CASSVIGASTGELFF.